This TCR beta chain was recorded in a study of Ad26.COV2.S vaccination and SARS-CoV-2 variants. Study details: Donor got 5x10^10 or 1x10^11 viral particles of Ad26.COV2.S. General observations from the study: Analyses of TCR breadth and depth may have underestimated total T cell responses.

V was cut by 6 bases and J by 1 base, with 6 bases left in between. The CDR3 contains 12 residues. The V gene's germline CDR1 is MDHEN and CDR2 SYDVKM. As for treatment: about 20 received Ad26.COV2.S at low or high dose, single or two shots; five or six received placebo; per-sample allocation not given. Collection of samples fell on day 63 after the first vaccine or placebo injection. Data came from immunoSEQ multiplex PCR; TCRdb stores just in-frame clones and leaves some out. Of 450,000 to 550,000 clones listed, about 88% were seen once; the top ten hold just over 2.5%. Details on this clone: The antigen is not known.

This sequence originates from a person between 18 and 65 years old who received the Ad26.COV2.S COVID-19 vaccine or a placebo. Sequencing used peripheral blood, obtained in a trial of Ad26.COV2.S vaccine versus placebo. The chain uses TRBV28 and TRBJ1-2; no definite D call. The CDR3 here is CASREINYGYTF. The CDR3 region has the DNA TGTGCCAGCAGGGAGATTAACTATGGCTACACCTTC.